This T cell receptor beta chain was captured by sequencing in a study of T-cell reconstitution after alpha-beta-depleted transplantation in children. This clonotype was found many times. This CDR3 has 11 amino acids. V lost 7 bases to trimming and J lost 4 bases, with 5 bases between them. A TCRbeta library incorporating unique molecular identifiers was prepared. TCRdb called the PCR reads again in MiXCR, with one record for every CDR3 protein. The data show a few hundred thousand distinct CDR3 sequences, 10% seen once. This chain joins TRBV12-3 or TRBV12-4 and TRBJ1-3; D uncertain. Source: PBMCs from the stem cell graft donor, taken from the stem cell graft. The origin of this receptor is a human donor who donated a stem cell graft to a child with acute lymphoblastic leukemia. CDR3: CASTRGNTIYF. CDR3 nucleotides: TGTGCCAGCACACGAGGAAACACCATATATTTT.